These 25 T cell receptor beta chains were sequenced from one sample in a study of cytomegalovirus exposure and HLA in healthy donors. It was with 60 Vbeta and 13 Jbeta primers that the PCR ran. This table comes from immunoSEQ multiplex PCR, and its TCRdb copy is limited to in-frame clones, with some not included. The data show some 150,000 clones, around three quarters seen once. Input material: PBMCs. These receptors were taken from a middle-aged man in good health and CMV-seronegative.

The gene calls are TRBV10-3 and TRBJ1-5; maybe TRBD1 (6 bases). CDR1 and CDR2 (germline): ENHRY, SYGVKD. V was shortened by 6 bases and J by 5 bases, with 14 bases between the two germline ends. The CDR3 contains 14 residues. In nucleotides, the CDR3 is TGTGCCATCAGCGAACAGGGACCTGATCAGCCCCAGCATTTT. Amino acid sequence: CAISEQGPDQPQHF.

The chain uses TRBV7-9 and TRBJ1-3; 7 bases are shared with TRBD1. The CDR3 spans 18 residues. Germline V gives CDR1 SEHNR, CDR2 FQNEAQ (reference sequence). Germline trimming cut 5 bases from V and 0 bases from J; bases unmatched to any gene: 13. In nucleotides, the CDR3 is TGTGCCAGCAGCCACAGCCAGATGACAGGGCGCTCTGGAAACACCATATATTTT. The encoded protein is CASSHSQMTGRSGNTIYF.

This chain joins TRBV5-1 and TRBJ2-3, with TRBD2 matching 12 bases. Per the germline V gene, CDR1 is SGHRS and CDR2 is YFSETQ. This CDR3 is built from 18 residues. Trimming removed 2 bases from V and 3 bases from J; junction bases left unmatched: 10. DNA for the CDR3: TGCGCCAGCAGCTTCGGGCTAGCGGGGGGGCTTGGGACAGATACGCAGTATTTT. This encodes CASSFGLAGGLGTDTQYF.

This clone has more than one count but fewer than ten. The V gene is TRBV29-1, the J gene TRBJ1-2; weak D call: TRBD1 (5 bases). The V gene lost 1 base and the J gene lost 0 bases, with 12 bases spanning the gap. Germline lookup yields CDR1 SQVTM and CDR2 ANQGSEA. This CDR3 has 15 residues. CDR3 loop: CSVEGFRGTNYGYTF. The CDR3, as DNA: TGCAGCGTTGAAGGGTTTAGGGGAACTAACTATGGCTACACCTTC.

This clone was observed a handful of times. The chain is built from TRBV6-5 and TRBJ2-6; 8 nucleotides line up with TRBD1. CDR1 and CDR2 from the germline V gene are MNHEY and SVGAGI. This CDR3 spans 15 amino acids. V trimming: 11 bases; J trimming: 0 bases; junction bases outside the gene matches: 6. The CDR3 is CAVRTGSSGANVLTF. CDR3 in DNA: TGTGCCGTCCGGACAGGGAGCTCTGGGGCCAACGTCCTGACTTTC.

The genes are TRBV14 and TRBJ2-1, with TRBD1 as a possible D gene (5 bases). This CDR3 is built from 15 residues. Trimming removed 0 bases from V and 4 bases from J, with 10 bases in between. Germline V gives CDR1 SGHDN, CDR2 FVKESK. Written as DNA, the CDR3 is TGTGCCAGCAGCCAAGAGTGGCAGGGATACAATGAGCAGTTCTTC. Translated, it gives CASSQEWQGYNEQFF.

The chain links TRBV27 to TRBJ1-2; 8 bases are a match to TRBD1. The CDR3 loop spans 12 amino acids. The junction had 0 bases not matched to a gene; V was cut back by 5 bases and J by 4 bases. The germline CDR1 and CDR2 sequences are MNHEY and SMNVEV (reference sequence). The CDR3 spells CASSTGGYGYTF. CDR3 sequence (DNA): TGTGCCAGCAGTACAGGGGGCTATGGCTACACCTTC.

The chain combines TRBV18 with TRBJ2-4; TRBD2 might be the D (5 bases). Germline CDR1 KGHSH, CDR2 LQKENI. This CDR3 is built from 15 residues. Trimming took 2 bases from V and 9 from J, leaving 17 bases between them. The CDR3 region has the DNA TGTGCCAGCTCACCATTTCCCAGTCTAGGGAGCATTCAGTACTTC. This codes for CASSPFPSLGSIQYF.

This clone was seen a single time. The chain employs TRBV27 and TRBJ2-7; D is possibly TRBD1 (5 bases). The V gene lost 0 bases and the J gene lost 3 bases, with 12 bases spanning the gap. The CDR3 has 15 residues. The V gene's germline CDR1 is MNHEY and CDR2 SMNVEV (reference sequence). CDR3 sequence (DNA): TGTGCCAGCAGTTTATCGGCAGGGTGGAACTACGAGCAGTACTTC. This translates into CASSLSAGWNYEQYF.

This clone was observed a single time. V usage is TRBV7-9 and J usage is TRBJ2-2; possibly TRBD1 for D (5 bases). Germline CDR1 SEHNR, CDR2 FQNEAQ (reference sequence). The length of the CDR3 is 13 residues. V was shortened by 2 bases and J by 6 bases, with 7 bases between the two germline ends. CDR3: CASSLLRAGELFF. The CDR3, as DNA: TGTGCCAGCAGCTTACTCAGGGCCGGGGAGCTGTTTTTT.

This clone came up once. This chain links TRBV4-2 with TRBJ2-3; TRBD2 matches at 7 bases. The CDR3 extends over 15 amino acids. V shed 2 bases, J shed 6 bases, and the junction held 8 bases outside the gene matches. From germline, CDR1 is LGHNA and CDR2 YNFKEQ. The CDR3 region is CASSQLRGSGDTQYF. The CDR3 coding sequence is TGTGCCAGCAGCCAACTCCGGGGTAGCGGGGATACGCAGTATTTT.

The chain has TRBV5-1 and TRBJ1-1, with 7 bases that match TRBD1. V lost 0 bases, J lost 1 base, and 3 bases stayed unmatched. The CDR3 extends over 15 amino acids. Germline V gene data show CDR1 as SGHRS and CDR2 as YFSETQ. This CDR3 reads CASSLVYRGNTEAFF. The CDR3 coding sequence is TGCGCCAGCAGCTTGGTCTACAGGGGGAACACTGAAGCTTTCTTT.

The chain couples TRBV18 to TRBJ1-1, with a weak D call TRBD1 (6 bases). CDR3 length: 15 residues. Trimming cost V 3 bases and J 6 bases, with 17 bases left between them. CDR1 and CDR2 from the germline V gene are KGHSH and LQKENI. The CDR3 reads CASSPLTGTSAEAFF. CDR3 in DNA: TGTGCCAGCTCACCTCTAACCGGGACAAGCGCTGAAGCTTTCTTT. Full variable domain (outside the CDR3, taken from reference TRBV18 and TRBJ1-1): NAGVMQNPRHLVRRRGQEARLRCSPMKGHSHVYWYRQLPEEGLKFMVYLQKENIIDESGMPKERFSAEFPKEGPSILRIQQVVRGDSAAYFCASSPLTGTSAEAFFGQGTRLTVV.

This clone was observed a few times. J is TRBJ2-3 and V is TRBV5-1; possibly TRBD2 for D (5 bases). Trimming took 4 bases from V and 6 from J, leaving 9 bases between them. The CDR3 loop spans 12 amino acids. Germline V lookup: CDR1 SGHRS, CDR2 YFSETQ. The CDR3 region is CASSVSGDTQYF. The DNA for the CDR3 is TGCGCCAGCAGCGTATCGGGGGATACGCAGTATTTT.

The gene calls are TRBV12-5 and TRBJ2-2; 9 positions match TRBD1. The V segment lost 6 bases and the J segment 2 bases; nucleotides outside the gene matches: 1. CDR1 is LGHNT and CDR2 is FRNRAP in the germline V gene. This CDR3 is 14 amino acids long. For the CDR3, the DNA is TGTGCTAGTGGGGACAGGGGCAACACCGGGGAGCTGTTTTTT. Its translation is CASGDRGNTGELFF.

This clone has just one count. The V gene is TRBV7-2, the J gene TRBJ1-2, with D hard to call. Trimming removed 5 bases at V and 4 bases at J, with 20 bases between. This CDR3 is built from 16 residues. From germline, CDR1 is SGHTA and CDR2 FQGNSA. Written as DNA, the CDR3 is TGTGCCAGCAGCGCCGGAATCCAAGTTGGCGGCTATGGCTACACCTTC. This encodes CASSAGIQVGGYGYTF.

CDR3 in amino acids: CAISDGTSYNEQFF. As DNA, the CDR3 is TGTGCCATCAGTGACGGGACTAGTTACAATGAGCAGTTCTTC. V usage is TRBV10-3 and J usage is TRBJ2-1, with TRBD2 matching 8 bases. This CDR3 is built from 14 residues. The V and J ends lost 3 bases and 4 bases, in that order; junction bases with no gene match: 2. CDR1 ENHRY and CDR2 SYGVKD come from the germline V gene.

The V and J genes are TRBV15 and TRBJ2-1; 10 nucleotides align to TRBD2. The CDR3 sequence is 15 residues long. The ends lost 0 bases at V and 7 bases at J; junction bases unmatched: 3. The germline CDR1 and CDR2 sequences are LNHNV and YYDKDF (reference sequence). The CDR3 nucleotides read TGTGCCACCAGCAGAGAAACTAGCGGGAAGAATGAGCAGTTCTTC. It specifies CATSRETSGKNEQFF.

The chain employs TRBV5-6 and TRBJ1-2, with 7 nucleotides matching TRBD1. The trim removed 4 bases at V and 6 bases at J, leaving 3 bases unmatched. This CDR3 comprises 12 residues. Germline V gene data show CDR1 as SGHDT and CDR2 as YYEEEE. The CDR3 sequence is CASSLTGNGYTF. The CDR3 DNA sequence: TGTGCCAGCAGCCTGACAGGGAATGGCTACACCTTC.

The rearrangement uses TRBV7-6 and TRBJ2-5, with D possibly matching TRBD1 (5 bases). This CDR3 comprises 16 residues. V shed 1 base and J shed 5 bases, with 17 bases lying between them. Germline V gene lookup returns CDR1 SGHVS and CDR2 FNYEAQ. CDR3 DNA sequence: TGTGCCAGCAGCTTAGGTGACAGAGAGATAGTTGAGACCCAGTACTTC. This encodes CASSLGDREIVETQYF.

This clone was counted only a few times. The chain joins TRBV6-4 to TRBJ2-1; 10 bases map to TRBD2. V shed 6 bases, J shed 7 bases, and the junction held 9 bases outside the gene matches. From germline, CDR1 is MRHNA and CDR2 SNTAGT. This CDR3 is built from 15 residues. In DNA, the CDR3 is TGTGCCAGCAGCGAACTACTAGCGGGGTGGAATGAGCAGTTCTTC. As protein: CASSELLAGWNEQFF.

The genes are TRBV5-1 and TRBJ1-1, with unresolved D. The CDR3 is 14 residues long. The ends were cut back, 0 bases at V and 0 bases at J, with 6 bases in the middle. Looked up from germline, CDR1 is SGHRS and CDR2 is YFSETQ. CDR3 in amino acids: CASSLALLNTEAFF. The CDR3 DNA reads TGCGCCAGCAGCTTGGCCCTTTTGAACACTGAAGCTTTCTTT.

This clone was counted a few times. The chain employs TRBV19 and TRBJ2-1; TRBD2 agrees at 7 bases. The trim removed 3 bases at V and 4 bases at J, leaving 6 bases unmatched. The CDR3 is 15 amino acids. CDR1 and CDR2 from the germline V gene are LNHDA and SQIVND (reference sequence). The CDR3, as DNA: TGTGCCAGTAGTATGCTAGCGGCCTCGTACAATGAGCAGTTCTTC. Its protein is CASSMLAASYNEQFF.

The chain joins TRBV28 to TRBJ2-3, with TRBD1 matching 9 bases. Germline CDR1 reads MDHEN; CDR2 reads SYDVKM. The CDR3 length is 16 residues. V shed 6 bases, J shed 4 bases, and the junction held 11 bases outside the gene matches. This chain's CDR3 is CASSRAGTGFSDTQYF. DNA for the CDR3: TGTGCCAGCAGCAGAGCCGGGACAGGGTTCTCAGATACGCAGTATTTT.

As regards this clone: Other DNA sequences within the sample encode an identical CDR3. V usage is TRBV9 and J usage is TRBJ1-3; D remains unclear. Between the trimmed V and J ends, which lost 4 bases and 0 bases, there was a span of 11 bases. Germline CDR1 and CDR2: SGDLS and YYNGEE. The CDR3 has 15 amino acids. CDR3 amino acids: CASSPPRSSGNTIYF. CDR3 DNA sequence: TGTGCCAGCAGCCCCCCTCGGAGCTCTGGAAACACCATATATTTT.